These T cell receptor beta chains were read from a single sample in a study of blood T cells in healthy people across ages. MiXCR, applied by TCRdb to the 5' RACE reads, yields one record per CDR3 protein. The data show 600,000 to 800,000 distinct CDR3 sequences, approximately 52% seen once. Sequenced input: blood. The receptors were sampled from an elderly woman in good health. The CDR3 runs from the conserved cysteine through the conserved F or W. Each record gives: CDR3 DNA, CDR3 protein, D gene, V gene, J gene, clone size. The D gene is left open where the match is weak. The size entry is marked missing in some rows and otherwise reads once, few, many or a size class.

CDR3 DNA: TGTGCCAGCAGTGGCCCGGCCTCAATAGCCAAAAGCATTCAGTACTTC
CDR3 protein: CASSGPASIAKSIQYF
D gene: -
V gene: TRBV6-6
J gene: TRBJ2-4
clone size: -

CDR3 DNA: TGTGCCAGTAGTATGTTCGGCGGATATGAAAAACTGTTTTTT
CDR3 protein: CASSMFGGYEKLFF
D gene: -
V gene: TRBV19
J gene: TRBJ1-4
clone size: -

CDR3 DNA: TGTGCCAGCAGTTACTCAGTAGGCGGGTATGAGCAGTTCTTC
CDR3 protein: CASSYSVGGYEQFF
D gene: -
V gene: TRBV6-2/TRBV6-3
J gene: TRBJ2-1
clone size: few

CDR3 DNA: TGTGCCAGTAGTCTCGGGACTAGCGGAACCAATGAGCAGTTCTTC
CDR3 protein: CASSLGTSGTNEQFF
D gene: TRBD2
V gene: TRBV19
J gene: TRBJ2-1
clone size: few

CDR3 DNA: TGTGCTAGCAGCTTAGCGTACACCGGGGAGCTGTTTTTT
CDR3 protein: CASSLAYTGELFF
D gene: -
V gene: TRBV5-1
J gene: TRBJ2-2
clone size: many

CDR3 DNA: TGTGCCAGCAGTTCAAGCGCTTTAACCTACGAGCAGTACTTC
CDR3 protein: CASSSSALTYEQYF
D gene: -
V gene: TRBV27
J gene: TRBJ2-7
clone size: -

CDR3 DNA: TGCACCAGCAGCTGGACAGGGTACAATGAGCAGTTCTTC
CDR3 protein: CTSSWTGYNEQFF
D gene: TRBD1
V gene: TRBV5-1
J gene: TRBJ2-1
clone size: -

CDR3 DNA: TGCAGCGTTGGACAGGGTGGGGGCGAGCAGTACTTC
CDR3 protein: CSVGQGGGEQYF
D gene: TRBD1
V gene: TRBV29-1
J gene: TRBJ2-7
clone size: many

CDR3 DNA: TGTGCCAGCAGCTTGGCCGTATTAGGGGGAGGAGAGACCCAGTACTTC
CDR3 protein: CASSLAVLGGGETQYF
D gene: -
V gene: TRBV5-4
J gene: TRBJ2-5
clone size: -

CDR3 DNA: TGCGCCACCTCACTAGCGGTTACCTACAATGAGCAGTTCTTC
CDR3 protein: CATSLAVTYNEQFF
D gene: TRBD2
V gene: TRBV5-1
J gene: TRBJ2-1
clone size: -

CDR3 DNA: TGCGCCAGCAGCTCCGGGACAGTTAATGAAAAACTGTTTTTT
CDR3 protein: CASSSGTVNEKLFF
D gene: TRBD1
V gene: TRBV5-1
J gene: TRBJ1-4
clone size: many

CDR3 DNA: TGTGCCAGCAGTTTTGGCAGTGCCCTCCAAAACATTCAGTACTTC
CDR3 protein: CASSFGSALQNIQYF
D gene: -
V gene: TRBV27
J gene: TRBJ2-4
clone size: many

CDR3 DNA: TGTGCCAGCAGCTTAGCGTTAGCCCGGGCAGATACGCAGTATTTT
CDR3 protein: CASSLALARADTQYF
D gene: -
V gene: TRBV11-2
J gene: TRBJ2-3
clone size: -

CDR3 DNA: TGCAGTGCTAGTCCTCCCAGACAGCCAACCTATGGCTACACCTTC
CDR3 protein: CSASPPRQPTYGYTF
D gene: -
V gene: TRBV20-1
J gene: TRBJ1-2
clone size: -

CDR3 DNA: TGCAGCGTTGAAGATCTTCAGGCGGGCGAGCAGTACTTC
CDR3 protein: CSVEDLQAGEQYF
D gene: -
V gene: TRBV29-1
J gene: TRBJ2-7
clone size: -